This T cell receptor (beta chain) was identified in a study of control samples from healthy donors and cancer patients. V was pared by 2 bases and J by 3 bases, with 12 bases of the junction left unmatched. CDR1 is MDHEN, CDR2 SYDVKM, per germline. This CDR3 region has 18 residues. Generated by immunoSEQ multiplex PCR, the TCRdb table keeps only in-frame clones and is missing some. The sample carries 35,000 to 45,000 clones, less than 90% recorded once. V is TRBV28 and J is TRBJ2-7, with 11 bases identical to TRBD2. The TCR sequence derives from a man in his sixties in good health. Sequencing was done on a sample of blood. DNA of the CDR3: TGTGCCAGCAGTTTAATCTATCGGGCTAGCGGGAGGAACTACGAGCAGTACTTC. Its protein is CASSLIYRASGRNYEQYF.